These 22 T cell receptor beta chains share one sample of origin, sequenced in a study of PD-1 blockade in classical Hodgkin lymphoma. The data were produced by immunoSEQ multiplex PCR, yet TCRdb's version contains in-frame clones alone and is incomplete. The sample lists fewer than 50,000 clones; around four fifths were seen once. Time point defined: cycle 4 day 1 (C4D1), after 5 to 7 weeks of nivolumab. Relapse after autologous stem cell transplantation occurred in every patient, and brentuximab vedotin exposure varied. The starting material was peripheral blood mononuclear cells (PBMCs), obtained before the fourth cycle of nivolumab. Receptors originate from a human donor with classical Hodgkin lymphoma.

The genes are TRBV4-2 and TRBJ1-4; possible D gene TRBD1, 5 bases. CDR1 and CDR2 (germline): LGHNA, YNFKEQ. The CDR3 has 15 residues. The germline V and J ends were trimmed by 0 bases and 8 bases, with 13 bases remaining between them. In nucleotides, the CDR3 is TGTGCCAGCAGCCAAGATCTCAGGGAGGAGGAAAAACTGTTTTTT. Translating gives CASSQDLREEEKLFF.

On this clone: The sample holds other DNA sequences that translate to the same CDR3. The V and J genes are TRBV6-5 and TRBJ2-3; D is perhaps TRBD1 (5 bases). The CDR3 sequence is 13 residues long. The V and J ends lost 8 bases and 4 bases respectively, with 13 bases between them. The germline V gene has CDR1 MNHEY and CDR2 SVGAGI. The CDR3 sequence is CASRRQGADTQYF. The CDR3 DNA follows: TGTGCCAGCCGACGCCAGGGTGCAGATACGCAGTATTTT.

This clone was observed many times. The V and J genes are TRBV28 and TRBJ1-1; unclear D gene. Germline V lookup: CDR1 MDHEN, CDR2 SYDVKM. The V gene lost 6 bases and the J gene lost 4 bases, with 9 bases spanning the gap. The CDR3 is made up of 12 amino acids. The CDR3 is CASRLQTTEAFF. CDR3 in DNA: TGTGCCAGCAGATTACAGACCACTGAAGCTTTCTTT. The full variable domain, rest sourced from reference TRBV28 and TRBJ1-1, is DVKVTQSSRYLVKRTGEKVFLECVQDMDHENMFWYRQDPGLGLRLIYFSYDVKMKEKGDIPEGYSVSREKKERFSLILESASTNQTSMYLCASRLQTTEAFFGQGTRLTVV.

This chain connects TRBV6-5 to TRBJ2-3; D call uncertain. Per the germline V gene, CDR1 is MNHEY and CDR2 is SVGAGI. Trimming pared 2 bases from V and 7 bases from J, leaving 7 bases between. CDR3 size: 12 residues. CDR3 coding DNA: TGTGCCAGCAGTTACGATCCCTATACGCAGTATTTT. It translates to CASSYDPYTQYF.

This clone was seen only a few times. A read error may produce the germline difference seen at one junction end. The V gene is TRBV7-7, the J gene TRBJ2-7; 12 bases are a match to TRBD1. The length of the CDR3 is 14 residues. The germline CDR1 and CDR2 sequences are SSHAT and FNYEAQ (reference sequence). Here the CDR3 reads CASSPGQGAGEQYF. The DNA for the CDR3 is TGTGCTAGCAGCCCGGGACAGGGGGCCGGTGAGCAGTACTTC.

The chain employs TRBV27 and TRBJ2-7; D is undetermined. The germline V gene encodes CDR1 MNHEY and CDR2 SMNVEV (reference sequence). Trimming pared 0 bases from V and 2 bases from J, leaving 11 bases between. CDR3 length equals 15 residues. CDR3 in DNA: TGTGCCAGCAGTTTATCGCTGGGCTCTACCTACGAGCAGTACTTC. Translating gives CASSLSLGSTYEQYF.

V is TRBV25-1 and J is TRBJ2-1, with D maybe TRBD2 (6 bases). V was pared by 6 bases and J by 10 bases, with 10 bases between. Germline V gene sequence: CDR1 MGHDK, CDR2 SYGVNS. The CDR3 contains 11 residues. CDR3 DNA: TGTGCCAGCAGGGGACTTTTCGAGCAGTTCTTC. Amino acids: CASRGLFEQFF.

The rearrangement joins TRBV6-5 to TRBJ2-3; 10 positions agree with TRBD2. Germline V lookup: CDR1 MNHEY, CDR2 SVGAGI. V lost 2 bases to trimming and J lost 5 bases; unmatched junction nucleotides: 1. CDR3 length: 14 amino acids. The CDR3 is CASSYSGGGDTQYF. In nucleotides, the CDR3 is TGTGCCAGCAGTTACAGCGGGGGGGGAGATACGCAGTATTTT.

This chain joins TRBV30 and TRBJ2-2; 7 nucleotides agree with TRBD1. Trimming at V came to 4 bases and at J to 6 bases, leaving 8 bases not matched to a gene. The CDR3 length is 14 residues. From germline, CDR1 is GTSNPN and CDR2 SVGIG (reference sequence). The CDR3 nucleotides are TGTGCCTGGATCAGGGACAGCCTACCCGGGGAGCTGTTTTTT. The encoded protein is CAWIRDSLPGELFF.

This sequence joins TRBV5-1 and TRBJ2-2, with D tentatively TRBD2 (5 bases). The CDR3 runs to 14 residues. CDR1 and CDR2 (germline): SGHRS, YFSETQ. Trimming took 4 bases from V and 3 from J, leaving 10 bases between them. CDR3 in DNA: TGCGCCAGCAGCGTAGGACTTTACACCGGGGAGCTGTTTTTT. Translation gives CASSVGLYTGELFF.

The chain couples TRBV4-2 to TRBJ2-1; 7 bases align to TRBD1. V was clipped by 0 bases and J by 9 bases; unmatched bases: 5. CDR1 and CDR2 from the germline V gene are LGHNA and YNFKEQ. The CDR3 spans 14 residues. Here the CDR3 reads CASSQDDRVAEQFF. For the CDR3, the DNA is TGTGCCAGCAGCCAAGATGACAGGGTGGCTGAGCAGTTCTTC.

V gene TRBV7-8 combines with J gene TRBJ2-5; D unresolved. V was pared by 2 bases and J by 2 bases, with 12 bases between. Germline assignment: CDR1 SGHVS and CDR2 FQNEAQ. This CDR3 is built from 15 residues. The CDR3 DNA reads as TGTGCCAGCAGCTTAATGGACCTGTATCAAGAGACCCAGTACTTC. This codes for CASSLMDLYQETQYF.

V usage is TRBV5-4 and J usage is TRBJ1-2; 7 bases fit TRBD1. CDR1 is SGHNT, CDR2 YYREEE, per germline (reference sequence). There are 14 residues in the CDR3. Germline trimming cut 0 bases from V and 4 bases from J; bases unmatched to any gene: 3. CDR3 sequence: CASSLEGAIYGYTF. DNA of the CDR3: TGTGCCAGCAGCTTGGAGGGGGCGATCTATGGCTACACCTTC.

The chain employs TRBV2 and TRBJ2-1; D is ambiguous. From germline, CDR1 is SNHLY and CDR2 FYNNEI. The V end lost 5 bases, the J end lost 4 bases, and 15 bases lay between the germline ends. The CDR3 has 15 residues. The CDR3 loop reads CASSTQTMAYNEQFF. CDR3 sequence (DNA): TGTGCCAGCAGTACCCAAACGATGGCATACAATGAGCAGTTCTTC. The whole variable domain, filled in from reference TRBV2 and TRBJ2-1, reads EPEVTQTPSHQVTQMGQEVILRCVPISNHLYFYWYRQILGQKVEFLVSFYNNEISEKSEIFDDQFSVERPDGSNFTLKIRSTKLEDSAMYFCASSTQTMAYNEQFFGPGTRLTVL.

The rearrangement joins TRBV4-3 to TRBJ1-2; D may be TRBD1 (5 bases). This CDR3 has 15 residues. The V end lost 3 bases, the J end lost 2 bases, and 13 bases lay between the germline ends. Germline-derived CDR1 and CDR2 are LGHNA and YSLEER. DNA of the CDR3: TGCGCCAGCAGCCACAAGGTGCCAGGGAACTATGGCTACACCTTC. Translated, it gives CASSHKVPGNYGYTF.

This clone was counted a single time. The rearrangement links TRBV4-2 to TRBJ1-2; the D gene is possibly TRBD1 (6 bases). V lost 1 base, J lost 6 bases, and 15 bases lay in between. From germline, CDR1 is LGHNA and CDR2 YNFKEQ. This CDR3 region has 15 residues. CDR3 amino acids: CASSQGGAEGHGYTF. The CDR3 bases are TGTGCCAGCAGCCAAGGGGGGGCGGAGGGGCATGGCTACACCTTC.

The V gene is TRBV5-4, the J gene TRBJ1-1; D possibly corresponds to TRBD1 (5 bases). The V gene's germline CDR1 is SGHNT and CDR2 YYREEE (reference sequence). The ends were cut back, 2 bases at V and 2 bases at J, with 10 bases in the middle. The CDR3 extends over 14 amino acids. The CDR3 region is CASSFRDGNTEAFF. CDR3 DNA: TGTGCCAGCAGCTTCCGGGACGGAAACACTGAAGCTTTCTTT.

A single count supports this clone. The CDR3 DNA sequence: TGTGCCAGCAGCTTAGAGGGTCTCCAGCCCCAGCATTTT. It codes for CASSLEGLQPQHF. V is TRBV7-9 and J is TRBJ1-5; no clear D. The CDR3 length is 13 residues. Germline V gives CDR1 SEHNR, CDR2 FQNEAQ (reference sequence). With 1 base removed from V and 7 bases from J, the gap between germline ends came to 8 bases.

J is TRBJ1-5 and V is TRBV5-1; possible D gene TRBD1, 5 bases. Trimming left V 5 bases short and J 7 bases short, with 16 bases between. Germline V gives CDR1 SGHRS, CDR2 YFSETQ. The CDR3 is 14 amino acids. The CDR3: CASSPGPEEQPQHF. As DNA, the CDR3 is TGCGCCAGCAGTCCGGGGCCCGAGGAGCAGCCCCAGCATTTT.

This chain links TRBV10-2 with TRBJ2-2; TRBD1 might be the D (6 bases). The germline V gene has CDR1 WSHSY and CDR2 SAAADI. Trimming cost V 8 bases and J 4 bases, with 17 bases left between them. The CDR3 is 15 amino acids. DNA for the CDR3: TGCGCCAGCGATTCCGACAGGACAATCACCGGGGAGCTGTTTTTT. Translation: CASDSDRTITGELFF.

The genes are TRBV14 and TRBJ1-1; 7 positions match TRBD1. The CDR3 runs 12 residues. With 5 bases clipped from V and 11 bases from J, the junction kept 8 bases outside the gene matches. Germline V gene sequence: CDR1 SGHDN, CDR2 FVKESK. CDR3 region: CASSRGGGGAFF. As DNA, the CDR3 is TGTGCCAGCAGCAGAGGGGGCGGCGGGGCTTTCTTT.

This clone was detected once. V usage is TRBV5-1 and J usage is TRBJ1-4; TRBD1 might be the D (5 bases). Germline V lookup: CDR1 SGHRS, CDR2 YFSETQ. The CDR3 loop spans 16 amino acids. V was clipped by 3 bases and J by 0 bases, with 12 bases between them. The CDR3 protein is CASSWGSVATNEKLFF. CDR3 in DNA: TGCGCCAGCAGCTGGGGGTCGGTTGCAACTAATGAAAAACTGTTTTTT.